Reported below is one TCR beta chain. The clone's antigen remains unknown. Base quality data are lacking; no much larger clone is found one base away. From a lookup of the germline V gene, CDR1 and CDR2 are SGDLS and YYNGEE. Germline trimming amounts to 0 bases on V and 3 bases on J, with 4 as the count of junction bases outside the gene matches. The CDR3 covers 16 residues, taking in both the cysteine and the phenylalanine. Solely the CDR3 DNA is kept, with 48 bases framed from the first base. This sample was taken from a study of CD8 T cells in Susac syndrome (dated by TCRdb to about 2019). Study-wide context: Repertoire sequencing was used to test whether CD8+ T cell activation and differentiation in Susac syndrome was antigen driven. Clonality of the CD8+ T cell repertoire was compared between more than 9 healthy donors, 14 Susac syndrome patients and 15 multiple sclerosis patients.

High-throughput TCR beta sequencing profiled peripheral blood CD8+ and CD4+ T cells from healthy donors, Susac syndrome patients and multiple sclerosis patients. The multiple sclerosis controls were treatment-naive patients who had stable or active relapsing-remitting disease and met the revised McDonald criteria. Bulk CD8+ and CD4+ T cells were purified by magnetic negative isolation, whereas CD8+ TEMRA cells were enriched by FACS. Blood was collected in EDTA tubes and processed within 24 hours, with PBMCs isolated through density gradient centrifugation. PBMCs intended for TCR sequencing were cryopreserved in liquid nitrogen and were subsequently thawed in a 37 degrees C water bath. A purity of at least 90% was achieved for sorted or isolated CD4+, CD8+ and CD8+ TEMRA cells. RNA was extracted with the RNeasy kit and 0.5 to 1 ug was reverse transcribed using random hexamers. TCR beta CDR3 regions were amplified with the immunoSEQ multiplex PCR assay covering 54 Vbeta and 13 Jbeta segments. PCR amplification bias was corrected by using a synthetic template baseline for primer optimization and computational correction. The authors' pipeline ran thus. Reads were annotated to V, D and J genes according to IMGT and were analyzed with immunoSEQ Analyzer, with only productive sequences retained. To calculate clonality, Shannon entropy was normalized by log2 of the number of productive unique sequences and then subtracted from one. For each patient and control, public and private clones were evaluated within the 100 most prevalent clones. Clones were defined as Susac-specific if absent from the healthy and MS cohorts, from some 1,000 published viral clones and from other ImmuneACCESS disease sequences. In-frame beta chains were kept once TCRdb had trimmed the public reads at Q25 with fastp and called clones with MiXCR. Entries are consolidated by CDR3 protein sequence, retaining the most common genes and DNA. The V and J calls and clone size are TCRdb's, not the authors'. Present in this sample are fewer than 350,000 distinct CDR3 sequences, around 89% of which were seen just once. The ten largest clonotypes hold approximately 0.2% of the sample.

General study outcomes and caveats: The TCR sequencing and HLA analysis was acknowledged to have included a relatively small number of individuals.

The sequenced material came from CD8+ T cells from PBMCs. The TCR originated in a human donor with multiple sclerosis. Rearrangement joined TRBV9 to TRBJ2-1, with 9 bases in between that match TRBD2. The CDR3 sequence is CASSVGLAGDYNEQFF. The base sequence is TGTGCCAGCAGCGTAGGGTTAGCGGGGGACTACAATGAGCAGTTCTTC.